These 21 T cell receptor beta chains originate from one sample sequenced in a study of spatial heterogeneity in lung cancer. Time point denoted: sample taken at primary tumor resection. Study-wide points: For expanded intratumoral alpha and beta TCRs, counts tracked tumor mutation counts.

TCRdb reanalysed the 5' RACE reads using MiXCR and keeps one entry per CDR3 protein. The table has about 1,000 distinct CDR3 sequences, approximately 30% seen once; the top ten hold about 30%. These receptors' targets are unknown. Specimen: lung tumor tissue, collected at surgery. All receptors derive from a male donor with early-stage non-small cell lung cancer.

This clonotype was observed a few times. V and J are TRBV24-1 and TRBJ1-5; D gene uncertain. V lost 0 bases to trimming and J lost 3 bases, with 5 bases between them. This CDR3 comprises 14 residues. CDR1 is KGHDR, CDR2 SFDVKD, per germline. The CDR3 coding sequence is TGTGCCACCAGTGATTTGAGTATCAATCAGCCCCAGCATTTT. It yields the protein CATSDLSINQPQHF.

The table lists this clonotype with a few counts. V usage is TRBV5-5 and J usage is TRBJ2-3, with TRBD1 identical over 8 bases. V shed 6 bases and J 3 bases; nucleotides not matched to a gene: 15. CDR3 length equals 17 residues. Germline V gives CDR1 SGHKS, CDR2 YYEKEE (reference sequence). This chain's CDR3 is CASTLPGGQGRTDTQYF. CDR3 sequence (DNA): TGTGCCAGCACCCTACCGGGTGGACAGGGAAGGACAGATACGCAGTATTTT.

The chain recombines TRBV6-5 with TRBJ2-7; D tentatively reads TRBD1 or TRBD2 (5 bases each). CDR1 and CDR2 from the germline V gene are MNHEY and SVGAGI. V was trimmed by 5 bases and J by 7 bases, leaving 18 bases between them. The CDR3 loop spans 14 amino acids. CDR3 nucleotide sequence: TGTGCCAGCAGTCTCTTCGGGACCTCGGGGGAGCAGTACTTC. Translation: CASSLFGTSGEQYF.

This clonotype is large within its sample. This chain joins TRBV4-1 and TRBJ2-7; D not resolved. Per germline, CDR1 MGHRA and CDR2 YSYEKL. V was pared by 4 bases and J by 1 base, with 20 bases between. CDR3 length: 17 amino acids. For the CDR3, the DNA is TGCGCCAGCAGCCTTCCCCGGAAACCTAGAATGTCCTACGAGCAGTACTTC. This sequence encodes CASSLPRKPRMSYEQYF.

By share, this clonotype ranks as medium-sized. The V gene is TRBV5-1, the J gene TRBJ1-5; no clear D. The CDR3 has 15 residues. CDR1 is SGHRS and CDR2 is YFSETQ in the germline V gene. The V end lost 4 bases, the J end lost 6 bases, and 17 bases lay between the germline ends. In DNA, the CDR3 is TGCGCCAGCAGCCCCAACGCCGGAGGTGGTCAGCCCCAGCATTTT. It translates to CASSPNAGGGQPQHF.

The V call is TRBV18, the J call TRBJ2-5; no reliable D call. Trimming removed 3 bases from V and 1 base from J, with 3 bases in between. This CDR3 comprises 12 residues. Per germline, CDR1 KGHSH and CDR2 LQKENI. As DNA, the CDR3 is TGTGCCAGCTCACCGGGCCAAGAGACCCAGTACTTC. Its protein product is CASSPGQETQYF. Combining the CDR3 with reference TRBV18 and TRBJ2-5 gives the whole variable domain NAGVMQNPRHLVRRRGQEARLRCSPMKGHSHVYWYRQLPEEGLKFMVYLQKENIIDESGMPKERFSAEFPKEGPSILRIQQVVRGDSAAYFCASSPGQETQYFGPGTRLLVL.

By share, this clonotype counts as medium-sized (0.01 to 0.1%). The genes are TRBV28 and TRBJ2-1, with TRBD2 matching over 13 bases. CDR3 size: 18 residues. J lost 8 bases, V lost 3 bases, and 13 bases had no gene match. In germline, CDR1 is MDHEN, CDR2 SYDVKM. CDR3 loop: CASSLGGFGTSGIYEQFF. In nucleotides, the CDR3 is TGTGCCAGCAGTTTGGGCGGGTTCGGGACTAGCGGGATCTATGAGCAGTTCTTC.

By sample share, this clonotype is medium-sized (0.01 to 0.1%). This rearrangement joins TRBV14 to TRBJ2-3; 8 nucleotides agree with TRBD2. Germline values: CDR1 SGHDN, CDR2 FVKESK. The CDR3 has 11 amino acids. V dropped 3 bases and J dropped 10; count of bases not matched to a gene: 0. DNA for the CDR3: TGTGCCAGCAGCCAGCGGGGGGCGCAGTATTTT. Amino acids: CASSQRGAQYF.

The rearrangement joins TRBV7-2 to TRBJ2-2; 8 nucleotides match TRBD1. This CDR3 region has 16 residues. V shed 1 base, J shed 5 bases, and the junction held 6 bases outside the gene matches. Germline CDR1 reads SGHTA; CDR2 reads FQGNSA. CDR3 in DNA: TGTGCCAGCAGCTTAGGAGGCCAGGGGGCGACCGGGGAGCTGTTTTTT. Its protein is CASSLGGQGATGELFF.

This clonotype was seen a handful of times. The chain carries TRBV5-1 and TRBJ2-2; TRBD1 matches at 10 bases. Germline V lookup: CDR1 SGHRS, CDR2 YFSETQ. The CDR3 is made up of 18 amino acids. V gave up 4 bases and J gave up 6 bases; unmatched junction bases: 15. The CDR3 sequence: CASSLAHRDRGVAGELFF. For the CDR3, the DNA is TGCGCCAGCAGCCTAGCGCACCGGGACAGGGGAGTTGCCGGGGAGCTGTTTTTT.

This clonotype is large in the sample. V gene TRBV20-1 combines with J gene TRBJ2-3; D perhaps matches TRBD2 (6 bases). This CDR3 is built from 15 residues. V was shortened by 0 bases and J by 6 bases, with 16 bases between the two germline ends. Germline loops: CDR1 DFQATT, CDR2 SNEGSKA (reference sequence). CDR3 sequence: CSARDWGVPGDTQYF. The CDR3, as DNA: TGCAGTGCTAGAGATTGGGGGGTACCCGGGGATACGCAGTATTTT.

This clonotype was counted only a few times. The chain links TRBV5-1 to TRBJ2-5; no reliable D call. V dropped 1 base and J dropped 5 bases, with 9 bases sitting between them. Looked up from germline, CDR1 is SGHRS and CDR2 is YFSETQ. The CDR3 is 13 amino acids. The CDR3 sequence: CASSLWSGETQYF. The CDR3 DNA reads as TGCGCCAGCAGCTTGTGGAGTGGGGAGACCCAGTACTTC.

The chain couples TRBV30 to TRBJ1-4, with 9 bases that match TRBD1. The V and J ends lost 2 bases and 8 bases, in that order; junction bases with no gene match: 9. Germline CDR1 and CDR2: GTSNPN and SVGIG (reference sequence). This CDR3 contains 15 residues. The CDR3 nucleotides read TGTGCCTGGAGTCCCCTGACAGGGGGAGGGGAAAAACTGTTTTTT. It yields the protein CAWSPLTGGGEKLFF.

In its sample, this clonotype was seen once. V and J are TRBV20-1 and TRBJ2-7, with D perhaps being TRBD1 or TRBD2 (6 bases each). The CDR3 has 15 amino acids. The V gene's germline CDR1 is DFQATT and CDR2 SNEGSKA (reference sequence). Trimming cost V 0 bases and J 5 bases, with 17 bases left between them. CDR3 nucleotides: TGCAGTGCTAGAGATGTGGGGGGCGCGTTACACGAGCAGTACTTC. Translated: CSARDVGGALHEQYF.

The genes are TRBV6-2 or TRBV6-3 and TRBJ1-1; D is uncertain. The CDR3 consists of 12 residues. Trimming removed 5 bases from V and 8 bases from J, with 12 bases in between. The germline CDR1 and CDR2 sequences are MNHEY and SVGEGT. The CDR3 DNA reads as TGTGCCAGCAGTCCGACCGTTACCGAAGCTTTCTTT. Its protein product is CASSPTVTEAFF.

The chain is built from TRBV18 and TRBJ2-6; possibly TRBD1 for D (6 bases). The CDR3 loop spans 16 amino acids. Per the germline V gene, CDR1 is KGHSH and CDR2 is LQKENI. V was cut by 3 bases and J by 0 bases, with 9 bases left in between. DNA for the CDR3: TGTGCCAGCTCACCCAGGACAGACTCTGGGGCCAACGTCCTGACTTTC. Translation: CASSPRTDSGANVLTF.

This clonotype rates as medium-sized. The rearrangement joins TRBV5-5 to TRBJ2-2; no reliable D call. This CDR3 has 14 amino acids. In germline, CDR1 is SGHKS, CDR2 YYEKEE (reference sequence). Between the trimmed V and J ends, which lost 2 bases and 7 bases, there was a span of 12 bases. This CDR3 is CASSFSWQLGELFF. CDR3 DNA sequence: TGTGCCAGCAGCTTTTCCTGGCAGCTCGGGGAGCTGTTTTTT.

The chain couples TRBV6-2 or TRBV6-3 to TRBJ1-5; D is unresolved. Germline CDR1 and CDR2: MNHEY and SVGEGT. V was pared by 6 bases and J by 3 bases, with 12 bases between. The CDR3 covers 14 residues. The CDR3 bases are TGTGCCAGCAGCCCAGGACTGAACAATCAGCCCCAGCATTTT. Encoded protein: CASSPGLNNQPQHF.

Relative to its sample, this clonotype is medium-sized. The chain has TRBV29-1 and TRBJ2-3; D possibly corresponds to TRBD2 (5 bases). This CDR3 is built from 11 residues. V dropped 4 bases and J dropped 4 bases, with 6 bases sitting between them. Germline CDR1 is SQVTM and CDR2 is ANQGSEA. CDR3 in DNA: TGCAGCGTTGGGACTGCAGATACGCAGTATTTT. It translates to CSVGTADTQYF.

This clonotype is termed large. The chain is built from TRBV7-2 and TRBJ1-2, with D perhaps TRBD1 (5 bases). There are 16 residues in the CDR3. V lost 2 bases and J 0 bases, leaving 13 bases between the germline ends. Germline CDR1 reads SGHTA; CDR2 reads FQGNSA. CDR3 sequence (DNA): TGTGCCAGCAGCTTAACGGGGACTCAGACTAACTATGGCTACACCTTC. The encoded protein is CASSLTGTQTNYGYTF.

This clonotype rates as large. The junction differs from germline at one of its ends, possibly a read error. The CDR3, as DNA: TGTGTCAGCGGCATGGCGGGAAAATCCTACAATGAGCAGTTCTTC. Its protein is CVSGMAGKSYNEQFF. The chain joins TRBV7-9 to TRBJ2-1; tentatively, D is TRBD2 (6 bases). Germline-derived CDR1 and CDR2 are SEHNR and FQNEAQ (reference sequence). This CDR3 is built from 15 residues. The whole variable domain, filled in from reference TRBV7-9 and TRBJ2-1, reads DTGVSQNPRHKITKRGQNVTFRCDPISEHNRLYWYRQTLGQGPEFLTYFQNEAQLEKSRLLSDRFSAERPKGSFSTLEIQRTEQGDSAMYLCVSGMAGKSYNEQFFGPGTRLTVL.